This T cell receptor beta chain was captured by sequencing in a study of response to subunit inactivated influenza vaccine. TCRdb re-called the RT-PCR reads through MiXCR, storing one row per CDR3 protein. This sample yields approximately 700,000 distinct CDR3 sequences, of which about a sixth are seen a single time; roughly 12% belongs to the top ten. V dropped 3 bases and J dropped 6; count of bases not matched to a gene: 9. Germline lookup yields CDR1 SNHLY and CDR2 FYNNEI. The length of the CDR3 is 16 residues. Study-wide results and limits: Authors suggested each seasonal influenza vaccination recruits few new T cells.

This clonotype showed up just a few times. The antigen remains unidentified. The receptor comes from a man in his fifties or sixties who received an inactivated influenza vaccine. The material sequenced was PBMCs from blood, taken roughly 13 days after vaccination. This chain connects TRBV2 to TRBJ2-1; 9 nucleotides line up with TRBD2. The CDR3 DNA reads as TGTGCCAGCAGTGAGCCTCCGGGACTAGCAGTCAATGAGCAGTTCTTC. It encodes CASSEPPGLAVNEQFF.